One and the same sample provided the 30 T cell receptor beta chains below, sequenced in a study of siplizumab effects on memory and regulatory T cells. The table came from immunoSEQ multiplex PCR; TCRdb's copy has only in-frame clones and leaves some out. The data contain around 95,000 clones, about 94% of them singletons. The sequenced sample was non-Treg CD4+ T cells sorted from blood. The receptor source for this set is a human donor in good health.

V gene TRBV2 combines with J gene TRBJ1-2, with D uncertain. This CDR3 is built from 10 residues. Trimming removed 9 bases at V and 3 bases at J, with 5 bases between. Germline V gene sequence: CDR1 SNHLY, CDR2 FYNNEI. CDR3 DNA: TGTGCCAGGCAGGACTATGGCTACACCTTC. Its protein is CARQDYGYTF.

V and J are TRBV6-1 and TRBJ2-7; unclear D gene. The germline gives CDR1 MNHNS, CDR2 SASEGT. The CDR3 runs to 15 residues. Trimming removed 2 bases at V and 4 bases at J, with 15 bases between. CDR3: CASSEQPIVFYEQYF. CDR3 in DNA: TGTGCCAGCAGTGAACAGCCGATAGTTTTTTACGAGCAGTACTTC.

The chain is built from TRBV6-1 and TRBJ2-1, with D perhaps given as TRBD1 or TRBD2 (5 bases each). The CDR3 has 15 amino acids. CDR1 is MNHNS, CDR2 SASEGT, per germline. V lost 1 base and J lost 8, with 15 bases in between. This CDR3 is CASSEVRVRGDEQFF. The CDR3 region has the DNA TGTGCCAGCAGTGAAGTTCGAGTCCGAGGGGATGAGCAGTTCTTC.

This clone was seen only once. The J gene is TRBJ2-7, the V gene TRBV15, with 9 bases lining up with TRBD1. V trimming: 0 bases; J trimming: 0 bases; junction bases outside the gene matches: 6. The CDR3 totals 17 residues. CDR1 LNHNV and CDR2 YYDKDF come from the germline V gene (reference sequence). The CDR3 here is CATSRDSGTGTSYEQYF. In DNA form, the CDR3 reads TGTGCCACCAGCAGAGATTCCGGGACAGGGACCTCCTACGAGCAGTACTTC.

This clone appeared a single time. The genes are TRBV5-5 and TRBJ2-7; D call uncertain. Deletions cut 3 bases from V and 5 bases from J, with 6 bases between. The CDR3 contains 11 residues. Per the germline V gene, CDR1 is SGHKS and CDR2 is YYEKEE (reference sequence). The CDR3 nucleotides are TGTGCCAGCAGCTCCCATGACGAGCAGTACTTC. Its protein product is CASSSHDEQYF.

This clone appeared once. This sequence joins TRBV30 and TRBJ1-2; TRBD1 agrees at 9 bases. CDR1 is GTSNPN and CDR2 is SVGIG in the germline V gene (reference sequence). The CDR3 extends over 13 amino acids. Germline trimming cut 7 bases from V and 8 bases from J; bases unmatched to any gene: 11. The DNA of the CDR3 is TGTGCCTTCAAACCCGGGACAGGGTTCGGCTACACCTTC. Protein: CAFKPGTGFGYTF. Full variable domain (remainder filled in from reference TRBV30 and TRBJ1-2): SQTIHQWPATLVQPVGSPLSLECTVEGTSNPNLYWYRQAAGRGLQLLFYSVGIGQISSEVPQNLSASRPQDRQFILSSKKLLLSDSGFYLCAFKPGTGFGYTFGSGTRLTVV.

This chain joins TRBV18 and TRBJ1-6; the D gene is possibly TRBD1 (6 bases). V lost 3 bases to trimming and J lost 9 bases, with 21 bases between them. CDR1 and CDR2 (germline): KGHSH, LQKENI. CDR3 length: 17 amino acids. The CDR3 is CASSPSPGGGGSSPLHF. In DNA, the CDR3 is TGTGCCAGCTCACCCAGCCCCGGGGGCGGAGGCAGTTCACCCCTCCACTTT.

CDR3 in amino acids: CASSLTSGAYNEQFF. The DNA for the CDR3 is TGTGCCAGCAGCCTGACTAGCGGTGCCTACAATGAGCAGTTCTTC. The rearrangement uses TRBV7-3 and TRBJ2-1; TRBD2 aligns across 9 bases. The CDR3 totals 15 residues. Per the germline V gene, CDR1 is SGHTA and CDR2 is FQGTGA. V lost 5 bases and J lost 2; bases outside the gene matches: 4.

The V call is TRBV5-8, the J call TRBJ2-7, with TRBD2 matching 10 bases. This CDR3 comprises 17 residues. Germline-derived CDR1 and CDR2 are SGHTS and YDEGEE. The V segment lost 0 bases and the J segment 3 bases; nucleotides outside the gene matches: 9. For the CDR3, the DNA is TGTGCCAGCAGCTTGGGCTTTGGGCTAGCGGGAGTCTACGAGCAGTACTTC. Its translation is CASSLGFGLAGVYEQYF.

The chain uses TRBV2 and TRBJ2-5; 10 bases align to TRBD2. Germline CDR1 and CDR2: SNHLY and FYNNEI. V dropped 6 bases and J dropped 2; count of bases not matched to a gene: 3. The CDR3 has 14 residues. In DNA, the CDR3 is TGTGCCAGCAGGCGGACTAGCGGACAAGAGACCCAGTACTTC. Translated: CASRRTSGQETQYF. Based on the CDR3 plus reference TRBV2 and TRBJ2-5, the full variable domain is EPEVTQTPSHQVTQMGQEVILRCVPISNHLYFYWYRQILGQKVEFLVSFYNNEISEKSEIFDDQFSVERPDGSNFTLKIRSTKLEDSAMYFCASRRTSGQETQYFGPGTRLLVL.

CDR3 nucleotides: TGCGCCAGCAGCCTGAACAGGGCCACTAGCACAGATACGCAGTATTTT. This encodes CASSLNRATSTDTQYF. The chain joins TRBV5-1 to TRBJ2-3; a weak D match, TRBD1 (6 bases). Germline CDR1 is SGHRS and CDR2 is YFSETQ. The CDR3 consists of 16 residues. Trimming stripped 4 bases from V and 0 bases from J, with 15 bases between. Complete variable domain (other parts from reference TRBV5-1 and TRBJ2-3): KAGVTQTPRYLIKTRGQQVTLSCSPISGHRSVSWYQQTPGQGLQFLFEYFSETQRNKGNFPGRFSGRQFSNSRSEMNVSTLELGDSALYLCASSLNRATSTDTQYFGPGTRLTVL.

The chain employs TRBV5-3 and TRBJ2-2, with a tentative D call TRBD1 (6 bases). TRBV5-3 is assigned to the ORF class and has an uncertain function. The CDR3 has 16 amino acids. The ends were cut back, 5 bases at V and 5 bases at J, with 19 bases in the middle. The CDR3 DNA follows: TGTGCCAGAAGTATAGGGACGGACAGAACAACCGGGGAGCTGTTTTTT. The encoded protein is CARSIGTDRTTGELFF.

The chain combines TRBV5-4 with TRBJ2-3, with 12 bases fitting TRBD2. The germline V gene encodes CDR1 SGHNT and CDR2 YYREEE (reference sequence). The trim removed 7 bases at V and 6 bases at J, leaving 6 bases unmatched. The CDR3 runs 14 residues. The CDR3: CASLAGGGGDTQYF. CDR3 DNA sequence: TGTGCCAGCCTAGCGGGAGGGGGGGGTGATACGCAGTATTTT.

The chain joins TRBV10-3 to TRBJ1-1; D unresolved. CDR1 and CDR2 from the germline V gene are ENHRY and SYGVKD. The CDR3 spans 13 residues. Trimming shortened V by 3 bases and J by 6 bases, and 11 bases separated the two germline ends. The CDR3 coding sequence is TGTGCCATCAGTGATCGGGGTGTCTCTGAAGCTTTCTTT. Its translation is CAISDRGVSEAFF.

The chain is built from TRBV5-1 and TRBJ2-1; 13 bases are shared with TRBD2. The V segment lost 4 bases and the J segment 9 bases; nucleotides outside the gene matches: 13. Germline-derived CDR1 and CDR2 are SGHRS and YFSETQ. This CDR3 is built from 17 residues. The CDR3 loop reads CASSLRTSGSVSVEQFF. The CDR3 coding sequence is TGCGCCAGCAGCCTCCGGACTAGCGGGAGCGTTTCGGTTGAGCAGTTCTTC.

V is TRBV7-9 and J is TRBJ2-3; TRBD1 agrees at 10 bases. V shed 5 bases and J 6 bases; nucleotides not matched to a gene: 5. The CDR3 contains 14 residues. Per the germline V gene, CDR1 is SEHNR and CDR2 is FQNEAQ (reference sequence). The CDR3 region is CASSNSDRGDTQYF. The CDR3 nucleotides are TGTGCCAGCAGCAACTCGGACAGGGGGGATACGCAGTATTTT.

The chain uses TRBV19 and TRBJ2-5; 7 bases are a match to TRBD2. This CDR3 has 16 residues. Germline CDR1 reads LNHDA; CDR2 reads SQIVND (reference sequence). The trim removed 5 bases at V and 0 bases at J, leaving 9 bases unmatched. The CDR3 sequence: CASSFGRGGYQETQYF. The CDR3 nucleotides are TGTGCCAGTAGTTTTGGGCGGGGAGGGTACCAAGAGACCCAGTACTTC.

The CDR3 sequence: CASSWSGQETQYF. The CDR3, as DNA: TGTGCCAGTAGTTGGAGCGGGCAAGAGACCCAGTACTTC. The genes are TRBV19 and TRBJ2-5, with TRBD2 as a possible D gene (6 bases). The CDR3 extends over 13 amino acids. Germline loops: CDR1 LNHDA, CDR2 SQIVND (reference sequence). With 5 bases removed from V and 2 bases from J, the gap between germline ends came to 9 bases.

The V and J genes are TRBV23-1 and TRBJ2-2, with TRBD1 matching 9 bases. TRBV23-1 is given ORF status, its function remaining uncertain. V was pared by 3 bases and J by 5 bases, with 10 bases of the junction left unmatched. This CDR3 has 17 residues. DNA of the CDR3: TGCGCCAGCAGTCAGTTCTCTCCGACAGGGGGGACCGGGGAGCTGTTTTTT. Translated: CASSQFSPTGGTGELFF.

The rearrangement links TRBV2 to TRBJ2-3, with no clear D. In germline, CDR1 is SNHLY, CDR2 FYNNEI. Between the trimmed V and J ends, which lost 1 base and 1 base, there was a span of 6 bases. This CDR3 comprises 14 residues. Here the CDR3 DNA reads TGTGCCAGCAGTGAAGTAGGCCGCACAGATACGCAGTATTTT. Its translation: CASSEVGRTDTQYF. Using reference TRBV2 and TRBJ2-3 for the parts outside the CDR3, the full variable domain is EPEVTQTPSHQVTQMGQEVILRCVPISNHLYFYWYRQILGQKVEFLVSFYNNEISEKSEIFDDQFSVERPDGSNFTLKIRSTKLEDSAMYFCASSEVGRTDTQYFGPGTRLTVL.

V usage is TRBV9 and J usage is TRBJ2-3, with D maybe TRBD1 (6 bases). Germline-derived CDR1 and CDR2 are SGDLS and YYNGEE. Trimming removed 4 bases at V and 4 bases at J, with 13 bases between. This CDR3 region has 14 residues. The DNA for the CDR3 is TGTGCCAGCAGCTTAACAGGGAACGCAGATACGCAGTATTTT. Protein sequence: CASSLTGNADTQYF.

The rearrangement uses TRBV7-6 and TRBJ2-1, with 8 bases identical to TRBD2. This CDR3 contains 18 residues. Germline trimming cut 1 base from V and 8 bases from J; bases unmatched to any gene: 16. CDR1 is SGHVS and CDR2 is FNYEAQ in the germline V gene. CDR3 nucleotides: TGTGCCAGCAGCTTAGACGGACGCCGCGCGGGAGGCTTCTATGAGCAGTTCTTC. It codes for CASSLDGRRAGGFYEQFF.

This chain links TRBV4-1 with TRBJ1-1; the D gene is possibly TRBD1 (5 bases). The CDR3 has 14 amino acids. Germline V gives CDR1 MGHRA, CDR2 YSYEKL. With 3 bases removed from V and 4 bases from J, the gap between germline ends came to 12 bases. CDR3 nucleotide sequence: TGCGCCAGCAGCCACGTCAGGGAAGGCACTGAAGCTTTCTTT. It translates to CASSHVREGTEAFF.

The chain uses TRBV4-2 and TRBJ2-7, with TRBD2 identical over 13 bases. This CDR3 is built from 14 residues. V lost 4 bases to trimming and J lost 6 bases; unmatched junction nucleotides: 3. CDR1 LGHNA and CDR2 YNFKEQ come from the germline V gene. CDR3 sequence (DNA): TGTGCCAGCAGCCCGGGGACTAGCGGGATCGAGCAGTACTTC. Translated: CASSPGTSGIEQYF.

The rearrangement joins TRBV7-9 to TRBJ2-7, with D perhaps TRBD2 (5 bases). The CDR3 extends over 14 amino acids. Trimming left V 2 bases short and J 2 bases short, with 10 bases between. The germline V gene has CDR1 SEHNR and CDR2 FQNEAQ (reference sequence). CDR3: CASSLRSSTYEQYF. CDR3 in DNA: TGTGCCAGCAGCTTAAGGTCTAGCACCTACGAGCAGTACTTC.

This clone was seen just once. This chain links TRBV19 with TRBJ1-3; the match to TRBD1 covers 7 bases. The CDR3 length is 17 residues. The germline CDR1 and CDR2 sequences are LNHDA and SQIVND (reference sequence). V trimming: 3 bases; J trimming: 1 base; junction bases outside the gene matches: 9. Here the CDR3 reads CASSIHDGTESGNTIYF. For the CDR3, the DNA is TGTGCCAGTAGTATCCATGACGGGACAGAGTCTGGAAACACCATATATTTT.

CDR3 residues: CASSLLQGSSAEAFF. Written as DNA, the CDR3 is TGTGCCAGCAGTTTATTGCAGGGAAGTTCCGCTGAAGCTTTCTTT. The chain has TRBV28 and TRBJ1-1; tentatively, D is TRBD1 (5 bases). Germline CDR1 reads MDHEN; CDR2 reads SYDVKM. This CDR3 is built from 15 residues. Trimming pared 1 base from V and 6 bases from J, leaving 15 bases between.

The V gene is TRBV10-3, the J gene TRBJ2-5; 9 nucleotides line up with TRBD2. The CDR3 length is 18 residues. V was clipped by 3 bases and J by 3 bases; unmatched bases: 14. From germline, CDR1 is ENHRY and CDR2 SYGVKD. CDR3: CAISDRLPGLAQKETQYF. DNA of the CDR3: TGTGCCATCAGTGACCGACTCCCGGGACTAGCACAAAAAGAGACCCAGTACTTC.

As DNA, the CDR3 is TGTGCCAGCAGCCCTGGACTAGTCCCGAGGGTAGATACGCAGTATTTT. Its protein product is CASSPGLVPRVDTQYF. The chain has TRBV14 and TRBJ2-3; 7 bases are shared with TRBD2. This CDR3 is built from 16 residues. V was pared by 4 bases and J by 5 bases, with 12 bases of the junction left unmatched. Germline CDR1 is SGHDN and CDR2 is FVKESK.

The DNA for the CDR3 is TGTGCCAGCTCAGAAAACAGGGGTGTGGCGGCTGAAGCTTTCTTT. This sequence encodes CASSENRGVAAEAFF. The chain carries TRBV18 and TRBJ1-1, with 7 bases aligning to TRBD1. The germline V gene encodes CDR1 KGHSH and CDR2 LQKENI. The CDR3 covers 15 residues. V lost 5 bases and J lost 6; bases outside the gene matches: 12.